This T cell receptor (beta chain) is drawn from a study of cytomegalovirus exposure and HLA in healthy donors (TCRdb year 2017). The study in broad terms: In an earlier analysis of around 540 of the donors, 250 to 350 Gb of sequence data and roughly 100 million unique TCR beta sequences from 150 million to 200 million T cells were reported. Using immunosequencing, the study profiled T cell repertoires from about 650 subjects and related those repertoires to cytomegalovirus serostatus. HLA typing included class I and class II loci at four-digit resolution. To predict cytomegalovirus infection status, the study combined high-throughput TCR immunosequencing, statistical association of individual TCRs with disease status, and machine learning. Among a few hundred genotyped donors of the cohort, an average of about 240,000 unique TCR beta nucleotide sequences were sequenced per donor, 15% to 20% of them non-productive. Rather than drawing on any new phenotypic data, the later analysis identified candidate immune exposures from TCR beta sequences and the way those sequences occurred across donors. A later analysis re-analyzed previously published TCR beta repertoires from 666 donors and added high-resolution HLA genotyping to study TCR occurrence patterns. In an earlier analysis of 587 of the donors, high-throughput TCR beta sequencing was used to judge whether each TCR beta V gene segment behaved as functional or pseudogenic. Every repertoire in the discovery cohort had been generated on one and the same sequencing platform. Of the 300 to 450 genotyped donors, about 80% fell in the genetic ancestry cluster associated with self-reported Caucasian donors. The aim of the study was to test whether cataloging public T cell receptors could identify signatures of past pathogen exposure. Typing coverage varied by locus: roughly 629-640 donors for A, B, C, DRB1 and DQB1; roughly 510 for DQA1; nearly 610 for DPA1; 450 to 480 for DPB1. Alongside the repertoire data, information on donor age, sex, ethnicity and CMV serostatus was compiled. Five DR-DQ haplotypes were treated as single units for association and clustering because of strong linkage in the cohort. A separate validation cohort of 100 to 150 different subjects was used in addition to the roughly 700-subject first cohort. A later genetic analysis took genome-wide SNP genotypes for about 65% of the 666 donors and used that subset as a discovery cohort. Roughly 320 gigabases of sequencing data and around 80 million unique TCR sequences made up an early release that covered some 640 HLA-typed donors. Beyond this particular receptor, the publication reports: In the study, approximately 160 TCR beta chains were listed as associated with cytomegalovirus. A further reported finding was that TCR beta sequences accurately predicted the HLA-A and HLA-B alleles for most subjects in the first cohort. Across donors, most TCR sequences were observed very rarely, whereas some public TCRs were present in many individuals. A few of the identified cytomegalovirus-associated TCR beta chains were confirmed in vitro to be specific for cytomegalovirus antigens. The authors suggested that the approach could potentially be extended to other disease states and immunological phenotypes. In a later genetic analysis, fewer N-insertions in productive TCRs were reported among donors in an Asian-associated ancestry cluster than the roughly 700-donor mean. In an earlier analysis of more than 500 of the donors, most TCR beta V segments appeared in productive rearrangements about 87% or about 30% of the time, broadly matching IMGT annotations. At a false discovery rate of 0.05, a later analysis linked about 17,000 TCR beta sequences to specific HLA alleles. For the cohort, immune exposure information was limited to CMV serostatus. In both the original and validation cohorts, the classifier was reported to diagnose cytomegalovirus status with high specificity and sensitivity. Because HLA typing was unavailable for some donors at each locus, only the typed subset was used in association tests. In a later analysis, HLA-associated TCR beta chains showed more clonal expansion and lower generation probabilities than non-associated chains that were equally common. In a later analysis, most CMV-associated TCR beta chains were found to appear HLA-restricted, with HLA associations seemingly driven largely by CMV exposure. The sequencing pipeline was judged likely to have produced a cluster of highly shared sequence variants as a technical artifact. The presence/absence analyses assumed that sequencing depth was roughly uniform across donors, and that assumption may not be true. In a later analysis, the rate of TCR association differed among HLA loci, with DRB1 alleles having the most associated TCRs and HLA-C alleles having the fewest. Strong co-occurrence of HLA alleles, especially DR and DQ, made assigning TCR associations to individual alleles difficult. Because counts were too low, about 15 rarely observed V segments, including chromosome 9 orphons, were left out of the earlier analysis of 587 of the donors. In a later analysis, several top co-occurrence clusters were reported to appear linked to parvovirus B19, influenza, CMV and Epstein-Barr virus. An association between a missense DCLRE1C variant and V-gene and J-gene trimming of TCR beta chains was found in a later genetic analysis and replicated in an independent cohort. Some IMGT-functional V segments, including TRBV6-2 and TRBV6-3, could not be told apart with the 87-base-pair reads, so those segments were excluded. Linkage disequilibrium might explain the correlated functional status among segregating V segments, but an unknown experimental factor could not be excluded. Only TCR beta chains were sequenced in this cohort, and the absence of alpha or paired-chain data limited detectable features.

The cohort consisted of 670 or so healthy bone marrow donors. Cohort members were all nominally healthy when sampled, although unrecorded immune exposures were likely present. The donor tested CMV seronegative and was one of the 352 seronegative cohort members. A peripheral blood sample was provided by each donor, and peripheral blood mononuclear cells were used for TCR beta sequencing. The Qiagen DNeasy Blood Extraction Kit was used to extract genomic DNA from the blood cell samples. Regarding this clone: This clone's antigen is unknown. Qualities for individual bases were not recorded, and no much larger clone is one base off.

Per the germline V gene, MDHEN is the CDR1 and SYDVKM is the CDR2. The cysteine opens and the phenylalanine closes a CDR3 of 13 amino acids. Only CDR3 DNA remains: 39 bases, in frame from the first base. V is cut by 7 bases and J by 5 bases, and the space between the germline ends is 15 bases. The library was obtained by the immunoSEQ multiplex PCR assay. For the multiplex PCR, a mixture combining 60 forward primers for TCR Vbeta segments and 13 reverse primers for TCR Jbeta segments was used. The CDR3 region of rearranged TCR beta genes was amplified from genomic DNA with a multiplex PCR assay. The Illumina HiSeq System was used to sequence the amplified TCR beta libraries as 87-base-pair reads. The paper's processing steps were these. Across the 600 to 700 repertoires, a later analysis counted tens of millions of unique TCR beta chains, around 11 million of which were shared by at least two donors. To remove PCR and sequencing errors, raw reads were error-corrected and collapsed into unique sequences using a nearest-neighbor algorithm that merged closely related sequences. To assign V, D and J gene segments, CDR3 sequences were aligned to IMGT reference sequences. For a sequence to be retained, a match of at least six nucleotides to both a V gene segment and a J gene segment was required. Rearrangements were called productive when the CDR3 lacked stop codons and stayed in frame with V and J; all others were non-productive. CDR3 was defined according to IMGT convention as the region running from the second conserved V-encoded cysteine to the conserved J-encoded phenylalanine. The earlier analysis of about 530 of the donors excluded any sequence lacking an unambiguous match to a single V gene segment. In an earlier analysis of 500 to 750 of the donors, V segments were called functional above 56.7% productive rearrangements and were called segregating when the between-donor standard deviation exceeded 5%. A statistical classification framework was built to diagnose cytomegalovirus status from the catalog of TCR beta chain sequences. In a later analysis, V and J genes were assigned by comparing TCR nucleotide sequences against IMGT/GENE-DB human TR gene sequences. In a later analysis, CDR3 sequences and most-parsimonious VDJ recombination scenarios were assigned using the TCRdist pipeline. In a later analysis, every TCR beta chain was defined by the combination of its CDR3 amino acid sequence and its V-gene family, and reads without a unique V-gene family were dropped. As a way to deal with suspected cross-contamination and a sequencing artifact, a later analysis dropped more than 500 nucleotide sequences that were highly shared and had low generation probability. In a later analysis, a clonal expansion index for each public chain was calculated from normalized within-repertoire ranks of inferred template counts. A later analysis computed generation probabilities with a VDJ recombination model fitted to out-of-frame rearrangements, and checked the results against IGoR. Hypergeometric tests were used in a later analysis to score TCR-TCR, TCR-HLA and TCR-CMV co-occurrence, with a repertoire-size bias correction applied to the TCR pairs. In a later analysis, false discovery rates were estimated by permuting HLA or CMV assignments 20 times. In a later analysis, co-occurring TCRs were grouped using DBSCAN, and TCRdist sequence similarity was added for clustering within HLA-allele-positive subsets. Repertoires with fewer than 30,000 or more than 120,000 public chains, plus five repertoires with anomalous nucleotide sharing, were excluded from co-occurrence clustering. TCRdb retrieved this table from immuneACCESS and kept in-frame rearrangements only. Not all clones are present; in checked studies, unresolved V genes account for under half, and no reason is known for the remainder. That table furnishes V, J and clone size, whereas the DNA furnished D and trimming. The sample table lists some 110,000 clones, 81% of them with a count of one. The top ten clonotypes cover 3% to 5% of the sample.

Rearrangement joined TRBV28 to TRBJ2-7; the D gene is perhaps TRBD2, from 6 matching bases. The sample consisted of PBMCs. This receptor was identified in a woman aged 25 to 39 in good health and CMV-seronegative. The nucleotide sequence is given as TGTGCCAGCACAGCCGGGAGCACAAACGAGCAGTACTTC. It translates to CASTAGSTNEQYF.